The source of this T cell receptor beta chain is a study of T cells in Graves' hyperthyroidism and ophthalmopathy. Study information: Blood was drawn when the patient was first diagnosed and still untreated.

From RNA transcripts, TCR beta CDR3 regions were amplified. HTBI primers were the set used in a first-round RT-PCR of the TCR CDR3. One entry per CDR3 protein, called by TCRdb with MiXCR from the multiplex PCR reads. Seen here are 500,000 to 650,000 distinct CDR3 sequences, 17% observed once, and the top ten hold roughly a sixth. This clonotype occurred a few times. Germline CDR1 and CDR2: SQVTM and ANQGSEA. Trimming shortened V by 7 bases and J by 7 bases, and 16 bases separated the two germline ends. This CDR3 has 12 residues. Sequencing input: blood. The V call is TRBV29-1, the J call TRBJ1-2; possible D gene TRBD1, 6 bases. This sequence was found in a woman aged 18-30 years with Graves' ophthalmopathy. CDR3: CSANRVMSGYTF. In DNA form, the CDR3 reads TGCAGCGCGAACAGGGTGATGAGTGGCTACACCTTC. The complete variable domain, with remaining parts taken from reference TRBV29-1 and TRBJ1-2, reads SAVISQKPSRDICQRGTSLTIQCQVDSQVTMMFWYRQQPGQSLTLIATANQGSEATYESGFVIDKFPISRPNLTFSTLTVSNMSPEDSSIYLCSANRVMSGYTFGSGTRLTVV.